The 11 T cell receptor beta chains below were found in one sample sequenced in a study of T-cell memory formation after mild COVID-19. TCRdb called the 5' RACE reads again in MiXCR, with one record for every CDR3 protein. This sample has fewer than 700,000 distinct CDR3 sequences, with roughly 18% found just once. The source material was PBMCs or a T cell subset sorted from them (not recorded which). These receptors all stem from an adult woman who had mild COVID-19 (a few samples of this study predate the infection). Cell type and time point are not known.

This clonotype was observed at least ten times. The genes are TRBV15 and TRBJ2-3, with 9 positions matching TRBD1. There are 14 residues in the CDR3. V shed 5 bases and J 4 bases; nucleotides not matched to a gene: 4. Germline-derived CDR1 and CDR2 are LNHNV and YYDKDF (reference sequence). The CDR3 region has the DNA TGTGCCACCAGCGGGGGACAGGGCTCAGATACGCAGTATTTT. Encoded protein: CATSGGQGSDTQYF.

This clonotype was recorded a few times. The CDR3 loop reads CASSPQVPETQYF. DNA of the CDR3: TGTGCCAGCTCACCACAAGTTCCCGAGACCCAGTACTTC. The V gene is TRBV18, the J gene TRBJ2-5, with D hard to call. Germline CDR1 is KGHSH and CDR2 is LQKENI. Trimming left V 1 base short and J 5 bases short, with 8 bases between. The CDR3 covers 13 residues.

The chain links TRBV6-6 to TRBJ2-7; 8 bases fit TRBD1. From germline, CDR1 is MNHNY and CDR2 SVGAGI (reference sequence). The CDR3 spans 13 residues. V trimming: 6 bases; J trimming: 3 bases; junction bases outside the gene matches: 4. The CDR3 reads CASRYTGGYEQYF. CDR3 nucleotide sequence: TGTGCCAGCAGGTACACAGGGGGCTACGAGCAGTACTTC.

This clonotype was recorded a few times. The CDR3 DNA reads as TGTGCCAGCAGTTTGACGAGTCGGAGGGACACTGAAGCTTTCTTT. Translation: CASSLTSRRDTEAFF. The rearrangement links TRBV12-3 or TRBV12-4 to TRBJ1-1; D remains ambiguous. CDR3 length: 15 residues. V was trimmed by 3 bases and J by 3 bases, leaving 14 bases between them.

This clonotype turned up a few times. The chain joins TRBV12-3 or TRBV12-4 to TRBJ2-7; TRBD2 matches 11 bases. J was trimmed by 3 bases and V by 6 bases; bases with no gene match: 4. The CDR3 runs to 14 residues. The CDR3 sequence: CASSTSGGYYEQYF. The CDR3 region has the DNA TGTGCCAGCAGCACTAGCGGGGGCTACTACGAGCAGTACTTC.

This clonotype was observed a few times. The V gene is TRBV12-3 or TRBV12-4, the J gene TRBJ1-1; a weak D match, TRBD1 (6 bases). The length of the CDR3 is 15 residues. V shed 0 bases and J shed 4 bases, with 12 bases lying between them. The DNA of the CDR3 is TGTGCCAGCAGTTTAGCCTCGACAGGAGGCACTGAAGCTTTCTTT. Protein product: CASSLASTGGTEAFF.

This chain links TRBV12-3 or TRBV12-4 with TRBJ1-1, with D possibly being TRBD1 (5 bases). Trimming pared 7 bases from V and 1 base from J, leaving 13 bases between. CDR3 size: 14 residues. DNA of the CDR3: TGTGCCAGCACCCGGGGCTCAACGAACACTGAAGCTTTCTTT. It is translated as CASTRGSTNTEAFF.

The rearrangement uses TRBV3-1 and TRBJ2-7; D ambiguous. The germline V and J ends were trimmed by 1 base and 0 bases, with 7 bases remaining between them. This CDR3 region has 14 residues. Germline lookup yields CDR1 LGHDT and CDR2 YNNKEL (reference sequence). The CDR3 nucleotides are TGTGCCAGCAGCCAAGGCACCAGCTCCTACGAGCAGTACTTC. Protein: CASSQGTSSYEQYF.

The V and J genes are TRBV24-1 and TRBJ2-5; D unclear. Trimming removed 5 bases at V and 1 base at J, with 7 bases between. The CDR3 is made up of 13 amino acids. The germline CDR1 and CDR2 sequences are KGHDR and SFDVKD. CDR3 in amino acids: CATSVGSQETQYF. CDR3 nucleotides: TGTGCCACCAGTGTTGGGTCCCAAGAGACCCAGTACTTC.

The genes are TRBV29-1 and TRBJ1-1; no definite D call. The CDR3 is 13 amino acids. CDR1 is SQVTM, CDR2 ANQGSEA, per germline. Trimming removed 6 bases from V and 0 bases from J, with 11 bases in between. DNA of the CDR3: TGCAGCGTCAAGGACGGCATGAACACTGAAGCTTTCTTT. Its protein product is CSVKDGMNTEAFF.

The rearrangement links TRBV9 to TRBJ2-3; D is ambiguous. Trimming pared 1 base from V and 0 bases from J, leaving 6 bases between. This CDR3 has 14 amino acids. Germline CDR1 SGDLS, CDR2 YYNGEE. The CDR3 sequence: CASSVSPSTDTQYF. CDR3 nucleotides: TGTGCCAGCAGCGTATCTCCAAGCACAGATACGCAGTATTTT.